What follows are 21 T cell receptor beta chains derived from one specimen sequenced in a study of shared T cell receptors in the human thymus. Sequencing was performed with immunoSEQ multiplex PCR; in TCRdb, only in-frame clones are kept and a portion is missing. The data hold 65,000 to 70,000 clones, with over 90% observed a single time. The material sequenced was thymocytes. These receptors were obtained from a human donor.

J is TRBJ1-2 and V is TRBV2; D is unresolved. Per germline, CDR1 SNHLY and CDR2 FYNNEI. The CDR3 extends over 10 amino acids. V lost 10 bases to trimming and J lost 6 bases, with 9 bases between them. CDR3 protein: CATSINGYTF. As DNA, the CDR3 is TGTGCCACCTCAATAAATGGCTACACCTTC. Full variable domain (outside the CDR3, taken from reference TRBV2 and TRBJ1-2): EPEVTQTPSHQVTQMGQEVILRCVPISNHLYFYWYRQILGQKVEFLVSFYNNEISEKSEIFDDQFSVERPDGSNFTLKIRSTKLEDSAMYFCATSINGYTFGSGTRLTVV.

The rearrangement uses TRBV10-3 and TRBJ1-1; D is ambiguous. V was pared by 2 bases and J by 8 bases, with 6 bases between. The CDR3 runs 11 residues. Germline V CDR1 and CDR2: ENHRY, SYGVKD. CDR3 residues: CAISEGLEAFF. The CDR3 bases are TGTGCCATCAGTGAGGGACTAGAAGCTTTCTTT.

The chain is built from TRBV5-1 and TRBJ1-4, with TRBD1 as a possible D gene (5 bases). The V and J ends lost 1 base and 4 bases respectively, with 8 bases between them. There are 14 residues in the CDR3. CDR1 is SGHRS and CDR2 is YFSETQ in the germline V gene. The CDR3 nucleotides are TGCGCCAGCAGCTTGAGACAGTTTAATGAAAAACTGTTTTTT. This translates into CASSLRQFNEKLFF. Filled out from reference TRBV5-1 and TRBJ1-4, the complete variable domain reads KAGVTQTPRYLIKTRGQQVTLSCSPISGHRSVSWYQQTPGQGLQFLFEYFSETQRNKGNFPGRFSGRQFSNSRSEMNVSTLELGDSALYLCASSLRQFNEKLFFGSGTQLSVL.

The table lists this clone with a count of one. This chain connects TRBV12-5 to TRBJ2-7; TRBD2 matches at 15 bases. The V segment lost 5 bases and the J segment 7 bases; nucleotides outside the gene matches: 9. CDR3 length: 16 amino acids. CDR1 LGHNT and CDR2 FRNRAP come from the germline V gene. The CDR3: CASGPWGLAGGDEQYF. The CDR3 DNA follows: TGTGCTAGTGGTCCCTGGGGACTAGCGGGGGGTGATGAGCAGTACTTC.

The chain's CDR3 is CASSHFPRERGNQPQHF. For the CDR3, the DNA is TGCGCCAGCAGCCATTTTCCACGAGAGCGTGGCAATCAGCCCCAGCATTTT. The chain is built from TRBV4-1 and TRBJ1-5; no clear D. V lost 3 bases and J lost 2, with 17 bases in between. Germline V gene sequence: CDR1 MGHRA, CDR2 YSYEKL. The CDR3 sequence is 17 residues long.

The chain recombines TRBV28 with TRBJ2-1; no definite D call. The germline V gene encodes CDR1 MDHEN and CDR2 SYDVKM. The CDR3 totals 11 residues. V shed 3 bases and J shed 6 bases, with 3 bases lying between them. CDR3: CASSFSNEQFF. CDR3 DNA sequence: TGTGCCAGCAGTTTCAGCAATGAGCAGTTCTTC.

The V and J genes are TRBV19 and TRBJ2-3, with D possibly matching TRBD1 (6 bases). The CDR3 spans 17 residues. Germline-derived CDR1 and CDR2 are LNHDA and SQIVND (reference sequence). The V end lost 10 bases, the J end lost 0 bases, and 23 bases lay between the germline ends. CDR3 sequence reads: CAITPAGTKPSTDTQYF. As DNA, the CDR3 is TGTGCCATCACCCCTGCCGGGACAAAGCCCAGCACAGATACGCAGTATTTT.

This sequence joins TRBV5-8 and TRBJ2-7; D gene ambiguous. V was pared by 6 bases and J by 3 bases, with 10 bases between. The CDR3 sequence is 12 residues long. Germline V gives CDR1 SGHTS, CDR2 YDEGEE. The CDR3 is CASTLPRYEQYF. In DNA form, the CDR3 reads TGTGCCAGCACCCTTCCACGCTACGAGCAGTACTTC.

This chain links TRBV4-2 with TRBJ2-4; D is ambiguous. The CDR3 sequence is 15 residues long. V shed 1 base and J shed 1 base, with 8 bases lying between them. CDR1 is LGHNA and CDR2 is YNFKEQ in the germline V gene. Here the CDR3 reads CASSQAYGAKNIQYF. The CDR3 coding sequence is TGTGCCAGCAGCCAAGCGTACGGTGCCAAAAACATTCAGTACTTC.

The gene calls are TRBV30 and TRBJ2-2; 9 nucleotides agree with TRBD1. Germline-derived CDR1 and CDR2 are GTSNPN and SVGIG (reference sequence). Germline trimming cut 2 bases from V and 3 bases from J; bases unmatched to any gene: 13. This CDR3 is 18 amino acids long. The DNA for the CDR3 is TGTGCCTGGAGTCCGATTAAAAACGGGACAGGGTACACCGGGGAGCTGTTTTTT. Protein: CAWSPIKNGTGYTGELFF. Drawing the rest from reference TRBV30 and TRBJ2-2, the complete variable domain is SQTIHQWPATLVQPVGSPLSLECTVEGTSNPNLYWYRQAAGRGLQLLFYSVGIGQISSEVPQNLSASRPQDRQFILSSKKLLLSDSGFYLCAWSPIKNGTGYTGELFFGEGSRLTVL.

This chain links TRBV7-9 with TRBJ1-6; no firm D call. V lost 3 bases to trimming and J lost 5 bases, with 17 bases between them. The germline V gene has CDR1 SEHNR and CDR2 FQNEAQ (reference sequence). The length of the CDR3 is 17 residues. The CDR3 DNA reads TGTGCCAGCAGCTTGAAAGGCTACGGGGTTAATAATTCACCCCTCCACTTT. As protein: CASSLKGYGVNNSPLHF.

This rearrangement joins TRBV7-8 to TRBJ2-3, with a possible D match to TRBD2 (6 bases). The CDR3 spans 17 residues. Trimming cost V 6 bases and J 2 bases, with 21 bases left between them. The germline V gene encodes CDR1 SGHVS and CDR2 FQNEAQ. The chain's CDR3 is CASSSGVGVGDTDTQYF. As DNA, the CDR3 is TGTGCCAGCAGTTCGGGGGTGGGCGTGGGAGACACAGATACGCAGTATTTT.

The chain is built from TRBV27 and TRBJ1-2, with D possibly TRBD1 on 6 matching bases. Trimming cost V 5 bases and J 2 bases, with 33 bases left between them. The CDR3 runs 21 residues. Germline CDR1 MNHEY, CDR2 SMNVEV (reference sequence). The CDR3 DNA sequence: TGTGCCAGCAGTCTAACAAACCACAGGGCCCCGATTCCACCGGGGAACTATGGCTACACCTTC. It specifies CASSLTNHRAPIPPGNYGYTF.

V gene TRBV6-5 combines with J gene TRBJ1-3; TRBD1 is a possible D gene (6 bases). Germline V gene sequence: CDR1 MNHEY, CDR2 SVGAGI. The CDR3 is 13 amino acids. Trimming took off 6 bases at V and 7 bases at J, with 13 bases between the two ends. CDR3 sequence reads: CASSHRVGNTIYF. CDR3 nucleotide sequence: TGTGCCAGCAGCCACAGGGTAGGGAACACCATATATTTT.

The CDR3 is CASSLFLDHGYTF. The DNA for the CDR3 is TGTGCCAGCAGCTTGTTTCTCGACCATGGCTACACCTTC. The genes are TRBV5-6 and TRBJ1-2; no firm D call. Trimming took 1 base from V and 6 from J, leaving 10 bases between them. The CDR3 totals 13 residues. Germline V gene data show CDR1 as SGHDT and CDR2 as YYEEEE.

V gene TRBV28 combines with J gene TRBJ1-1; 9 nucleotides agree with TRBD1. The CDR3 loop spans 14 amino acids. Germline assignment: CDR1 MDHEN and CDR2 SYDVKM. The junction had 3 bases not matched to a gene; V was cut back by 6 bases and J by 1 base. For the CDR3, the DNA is TGTGCCAGCAGGGACAGGGGACGGAACACTGAAGCTTTCTTT. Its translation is CASRDRGRNTEAFF.

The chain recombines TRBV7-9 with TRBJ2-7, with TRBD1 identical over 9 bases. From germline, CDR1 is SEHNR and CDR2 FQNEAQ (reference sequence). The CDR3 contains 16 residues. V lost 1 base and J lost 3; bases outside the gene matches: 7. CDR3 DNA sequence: TGTGCCAGCAGCTTAGTAGCGTGGACAGGGGACTACGAGCAGTACTTC. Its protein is CASSLVAWTGDYEQYF.

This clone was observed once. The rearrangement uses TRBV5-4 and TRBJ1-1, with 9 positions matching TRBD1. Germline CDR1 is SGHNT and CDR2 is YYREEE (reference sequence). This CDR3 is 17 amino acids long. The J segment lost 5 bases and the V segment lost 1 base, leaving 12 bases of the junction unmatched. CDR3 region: CASSLQGTGKGITEAFF. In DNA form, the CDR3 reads TGTGCCAGCAGCTTGCAAGGGACAGGGAAGGGAATAACTGAAGCTTTCTTT. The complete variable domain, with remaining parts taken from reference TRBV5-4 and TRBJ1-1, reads ETGVTQSPTHLIKTRGQQVTLRCSSQSGHNTVSWYQQALGQGPQFIFQYYREEENGRGNFPPRFSGLQFPNYSSELNVNALELDDSALYLCASSLQGTGKGITEAFFGQGTRLTVV.

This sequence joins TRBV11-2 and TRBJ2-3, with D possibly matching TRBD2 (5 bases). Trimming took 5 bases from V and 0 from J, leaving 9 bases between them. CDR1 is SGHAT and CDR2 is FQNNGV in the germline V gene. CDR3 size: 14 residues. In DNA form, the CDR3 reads TGTGCCAGCAGCCCGCGGACTAGCACAGATACGCAGTATTTT. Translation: CASSPRTSTDTQYF.

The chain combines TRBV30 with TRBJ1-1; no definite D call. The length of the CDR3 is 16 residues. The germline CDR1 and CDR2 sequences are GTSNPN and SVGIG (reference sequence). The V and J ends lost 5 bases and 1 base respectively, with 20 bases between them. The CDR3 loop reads CAWGPRPWTPNTEAFF. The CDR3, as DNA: TGTGCCTGGGGTCCAAGACCCTGGACGCCGAACACTGAAGCTTTCTTT. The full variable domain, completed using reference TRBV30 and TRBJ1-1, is SQTIHQWPATLVQPVGSPLSLECTVEGTSNPNLYWYRQAAGRGLQLLFYSVGIGQISSEVPQNLSASRPQDRQFILSSKKLLLSDSGFYLCAWGPRPWTPNTEAFFGQGTRLTVV.

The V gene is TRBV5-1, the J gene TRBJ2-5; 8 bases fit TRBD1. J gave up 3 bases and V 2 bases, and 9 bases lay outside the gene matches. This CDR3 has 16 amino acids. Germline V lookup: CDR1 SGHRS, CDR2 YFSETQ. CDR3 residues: CASSFPGQVEKETQYF. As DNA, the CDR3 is TGCGCCAGCAGCTTTCCGGGACAGGTCGAAAAAGAGACCCAGTACTTC.